In this sample, the clone carrying this T cell receptor beta chain turned up once. As yet, its antigen is unknown. These data belong to a study of TIL therapy for anti-PD-1-resistant metastatic lung cancer. Overall study findings and caveats: Many TIL product clones were absent from baseline tumor, suggesting clonal contraction.

This was the immunoSEQ v3 assay. Sequenced by immunoSEQ multiplex PCR; TCRdb stores in-frame clones only, minus some. The table shows 95,000 or so clones, with 50% to 70% occurring only once. As to time point: pre-treatment sample, taken before nivolumab and TIL therapy. The tumor samples were excised metastases, mostly pleural nodules or supraclavicular lymph nodes. V was cut by 4 bases and J by 3 bases, with 9 bases left in between. The CDR3 spans 13 residues. The chain couples TRBV12-3 or TRBV12-4 to TRBJ2-5, with D possibly being TRBD1 (5 bases). The clonotype originates from a person between 30 and 80 years old with non-small cell lung cancer. This specimen was tumor tissue, taken at baseline. The DNA of the CDR3 is TGTGCCAGCAGTTCGGCAGGGAAAGAGACCCAGTACTTC. Its translation: CASSSAGKETQYF.